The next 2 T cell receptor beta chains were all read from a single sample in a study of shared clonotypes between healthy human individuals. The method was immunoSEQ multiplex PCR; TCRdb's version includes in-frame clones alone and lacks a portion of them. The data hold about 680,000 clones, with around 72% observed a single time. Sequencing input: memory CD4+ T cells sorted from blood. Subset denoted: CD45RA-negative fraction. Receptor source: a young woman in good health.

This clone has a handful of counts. Here the CDR3 DNA reads TGTGCCAGCAGTACTCCAGGGTACACCGGGGAGCTGTTTTTT. Translation: CASSTPGYTGELFF. The chain employs TRBV28 and TRBJ2-2; a weak D match, TRBD1 (5 bases). V lost 5 bases and J lost 3, with 10 bases in between. Germline values: CDR1 MDHEN, CDR2 SYDVKM. CDR3 length: 14 amino acids.

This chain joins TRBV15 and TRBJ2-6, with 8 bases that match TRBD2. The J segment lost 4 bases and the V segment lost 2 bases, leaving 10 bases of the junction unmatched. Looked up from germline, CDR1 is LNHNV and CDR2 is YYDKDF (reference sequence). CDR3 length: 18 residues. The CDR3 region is CATSRPPGLVAGANVLTF. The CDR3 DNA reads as TGTGCCACCAGCAGACCACCGGGACTAGTGGCCGGGGCCAACGTCCTGACTTTC.